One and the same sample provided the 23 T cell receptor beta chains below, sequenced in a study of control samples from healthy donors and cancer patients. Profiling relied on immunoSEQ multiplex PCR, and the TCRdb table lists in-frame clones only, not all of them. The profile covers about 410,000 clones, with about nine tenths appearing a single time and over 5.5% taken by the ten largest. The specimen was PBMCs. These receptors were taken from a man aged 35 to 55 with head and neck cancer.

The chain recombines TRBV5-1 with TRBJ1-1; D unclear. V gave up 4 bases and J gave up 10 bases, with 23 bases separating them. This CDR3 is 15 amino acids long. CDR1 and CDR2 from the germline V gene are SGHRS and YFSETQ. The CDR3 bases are TGCGCCAGCAGCCCGGAAGATTTCTCCCACATTGGAGCTTTCTTT. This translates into CASSPEDFSHIGAFF.

For the CDR3, the DNA is TGCGCCAGCAGCACAGGACAGGGGGCGACCGGGGAGCTGTTTTTT. Its protein is CASSTGQGATGELFF. The chain has TRBV5-1 and TRBJ2-2, with 11 nucleotides matching TRBD1. Looked up from germline, CDR1 is SGHRS and CDR2 is YFSETQ. Unmatched junction bases numbered 4, after V lost 4 bases and J lost 5 bases. CDR3 length: 15 residues. The entire variable domain, with the rest obtained from reference TRBV5-1 and TRBJ2-2, is as follows: KAGVTQTPRYLIKTRGQQVTLSCSPISGHRSVSWYQQTPGQGLQFLFEYFSETQRNKGNFPGRFSGRQFSNSRSEMNVSTLELGDSALYLCASSTGQGATGELFFGEGSRLTVL.

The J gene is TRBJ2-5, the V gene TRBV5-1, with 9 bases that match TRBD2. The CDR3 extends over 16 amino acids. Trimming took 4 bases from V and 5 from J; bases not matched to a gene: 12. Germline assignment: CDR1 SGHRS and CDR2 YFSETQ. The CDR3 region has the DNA TGCGCCAGCAGCACACAAGGCGGGAGGGTGGGCGAGACCCAGTACTTC. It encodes CASSTQGGRVGETQYF.

The CDR3 DNA is TGCAGTGCTAGTGGTACCGGGGTTCAGCAGCCCCAGCATTTT. Protein product: CSASGTGVQQPQHF. The genes are TRBV20-1 and TRBJ1-5; D gene unclear. Trimming left V 3 bases short and J 7 bases short, with 16 bases between. The CDR3 has 14 amino acids. Germline V gives CDR1 DFQATT, CDR2 SNEGSKA (reference sequence).

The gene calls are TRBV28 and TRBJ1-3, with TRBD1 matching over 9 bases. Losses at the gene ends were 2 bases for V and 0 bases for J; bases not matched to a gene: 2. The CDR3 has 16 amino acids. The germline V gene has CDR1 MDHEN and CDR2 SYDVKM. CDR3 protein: CASSLRTGVSGNTIYF. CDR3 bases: TGTGCCAGCAGTTTAAGGACAGGGGTCTCTGGAAACACCATATATTTT.

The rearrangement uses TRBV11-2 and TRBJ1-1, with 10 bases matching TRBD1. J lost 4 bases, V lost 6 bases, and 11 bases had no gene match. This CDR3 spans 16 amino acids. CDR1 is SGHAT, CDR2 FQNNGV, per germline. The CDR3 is CASRWSGGQGITEAFF. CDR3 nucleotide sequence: TGTGCCAGCAGGTGGTCTGGGGGACAGGGGATCACTGAAGCTTTCTTT.

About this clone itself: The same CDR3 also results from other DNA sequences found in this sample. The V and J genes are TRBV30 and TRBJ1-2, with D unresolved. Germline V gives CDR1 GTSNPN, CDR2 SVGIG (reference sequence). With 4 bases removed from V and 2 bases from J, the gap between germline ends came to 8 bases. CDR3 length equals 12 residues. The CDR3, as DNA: TGTGCCTGGACCACCGGCAACTATGGCTACACCTTC. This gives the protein CAWTTGNYGYTF.

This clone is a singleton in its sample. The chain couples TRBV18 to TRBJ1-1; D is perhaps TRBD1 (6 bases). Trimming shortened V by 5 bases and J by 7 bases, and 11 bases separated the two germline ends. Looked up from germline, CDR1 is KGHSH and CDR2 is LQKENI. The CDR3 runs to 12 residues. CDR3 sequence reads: CASSGQTDEAFF. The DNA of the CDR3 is TGTGCCAGCTCAGGACAGACCGATGAAGCTTTCTTT.

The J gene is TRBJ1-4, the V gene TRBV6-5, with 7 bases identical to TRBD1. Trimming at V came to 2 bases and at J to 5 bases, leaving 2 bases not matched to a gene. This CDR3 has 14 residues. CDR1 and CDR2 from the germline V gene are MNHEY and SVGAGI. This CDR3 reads CASSYGQENEKLFF. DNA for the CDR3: TGTGCCAGCAGTTACGGACAGGAGAATGAAAAACTGTTTTTT.

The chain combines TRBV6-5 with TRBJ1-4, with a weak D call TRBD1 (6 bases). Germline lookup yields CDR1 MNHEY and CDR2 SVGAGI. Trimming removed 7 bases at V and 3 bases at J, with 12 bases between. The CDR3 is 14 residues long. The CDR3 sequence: CASNTGLANEKLFF. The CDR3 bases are TGTGCCAGCAATACAGGGCTCGCTAATGAAAAACTGTTTTTT.

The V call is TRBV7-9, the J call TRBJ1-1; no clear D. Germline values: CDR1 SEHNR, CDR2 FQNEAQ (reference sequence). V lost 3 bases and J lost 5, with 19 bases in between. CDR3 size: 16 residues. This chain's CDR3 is CASSFRTPARGTEAFF. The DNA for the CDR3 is TGTGCCAGCAGCTTTAGGACCCCTGCCCGAGGAACTGAAGCTTTCTTT.

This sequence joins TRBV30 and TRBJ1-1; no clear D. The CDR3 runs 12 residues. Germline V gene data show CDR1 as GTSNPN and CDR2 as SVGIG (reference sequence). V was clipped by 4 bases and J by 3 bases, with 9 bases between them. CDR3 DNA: TGTGCCTGGATCCACAGCCACACTGAAGCTTTCTTT. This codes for CAWIHSHTEAFF.

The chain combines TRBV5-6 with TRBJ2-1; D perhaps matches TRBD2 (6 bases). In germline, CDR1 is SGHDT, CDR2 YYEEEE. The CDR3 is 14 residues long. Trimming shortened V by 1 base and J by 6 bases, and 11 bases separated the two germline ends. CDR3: CASSLLTSSNEQFF. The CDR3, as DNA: TGTGCCAGCAGCTTGTTGACTAGTTCCAATGAGCAGTTCTTC. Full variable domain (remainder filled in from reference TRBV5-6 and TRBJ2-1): DAGVTQSPTHLIKTRGQQVTLRCSPKSGHDTVSWYQQALGQGPQFIFQYYEEEERQRGNFPDRFSGHQFPNYSSELNVNALLLGDSALYLCASSLLTSSNEQFFGPGTRLTVL.

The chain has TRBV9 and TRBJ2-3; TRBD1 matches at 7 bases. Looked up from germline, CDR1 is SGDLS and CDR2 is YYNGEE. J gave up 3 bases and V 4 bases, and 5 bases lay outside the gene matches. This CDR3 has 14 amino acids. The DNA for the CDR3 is TGTGCCAGCAGCACCGGACAGGCGACAGATACGCAGTATTTT. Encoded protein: CASSTGQATDTQYF. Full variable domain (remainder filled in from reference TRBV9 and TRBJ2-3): DSGVTQTPKHLITATGQRVTLRCSPRSGDLSVYWYQQSLDQGLQFLIQYYNGEERAKGNILERFSAQQFPDLHSELNLSSLELGDSALYFCASSTGQATDTQYFGPGTRLTVL.

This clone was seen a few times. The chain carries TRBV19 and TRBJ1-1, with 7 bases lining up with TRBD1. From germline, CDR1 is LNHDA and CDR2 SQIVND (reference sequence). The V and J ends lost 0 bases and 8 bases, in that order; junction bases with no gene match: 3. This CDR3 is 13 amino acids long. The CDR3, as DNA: TGTGCCAGTAGTATAGACTCAGGGGGAGAAGCTTTCTTT. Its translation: CASSIDSGGEAFF.

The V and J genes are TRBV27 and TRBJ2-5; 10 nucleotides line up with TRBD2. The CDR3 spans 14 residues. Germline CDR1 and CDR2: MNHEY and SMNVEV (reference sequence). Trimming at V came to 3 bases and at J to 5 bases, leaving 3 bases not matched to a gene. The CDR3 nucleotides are TGTGCCAGCAGTTTTCGTAGCGGGGGGGAGACCCAGTACTTC. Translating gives CASSFRSGGETQYF.

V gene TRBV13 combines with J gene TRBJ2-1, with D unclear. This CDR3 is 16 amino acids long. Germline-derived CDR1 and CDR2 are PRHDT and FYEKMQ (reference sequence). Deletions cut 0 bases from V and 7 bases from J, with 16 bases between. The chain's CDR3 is CASSLGVSLGMNEQFF. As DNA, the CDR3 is TGTGCCAGCAGCTTAGGGGTCAGCCTAGGGATGAATGAGCAGTTCTTC. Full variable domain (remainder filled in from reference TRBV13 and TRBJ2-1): AAGVIQSPRHLIKEKRETATLKCYPIPRHDTVYWYQQGPGQDPQFLISFYEKMQSDKGSIPDRFSAQQFSDYHSELNMSSLELGDSALYFCASSLGVSLGMNEQFFGPGTRLTVL.

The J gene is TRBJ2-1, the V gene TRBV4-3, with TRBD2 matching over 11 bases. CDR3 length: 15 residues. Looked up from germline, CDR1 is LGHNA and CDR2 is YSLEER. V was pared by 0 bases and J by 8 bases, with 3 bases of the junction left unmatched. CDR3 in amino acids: CASSQDSGGADEQFF. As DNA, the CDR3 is TGCGCCAGCAGCCAAGATAGCGGGGGGGCCGATGAGCAGTTCTTC.

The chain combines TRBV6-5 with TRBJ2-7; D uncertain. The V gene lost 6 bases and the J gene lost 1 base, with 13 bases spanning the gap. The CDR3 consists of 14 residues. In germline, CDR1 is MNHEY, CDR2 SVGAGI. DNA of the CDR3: TGTGCCAGCAGCCCCGAAACCAATTCCTACGAGCAGTACTTC. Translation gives CASSPETNSYEQYF.

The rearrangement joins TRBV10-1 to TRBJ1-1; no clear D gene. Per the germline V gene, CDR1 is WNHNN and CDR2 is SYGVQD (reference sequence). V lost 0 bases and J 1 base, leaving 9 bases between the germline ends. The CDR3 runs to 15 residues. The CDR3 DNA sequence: TGCGCCAGCAGTGAGTCGGGGAGTTGGAACACTGAAGCTTTCTTT. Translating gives CASSESGSWNTEAFF.

The chain's CDR3 is CASSQTSGLLGYEQYF. The CDR3 DNA follows: TGTGCCAGCAGTCAAACCTCGGGACTCCTCGGGTACGAGCAGTACTTC. V is TRBV28 and J is TRBJ2-7, with D possibly matching TRBD2 (6 bases). The germline CDR1 and CDR2 sequences are MDHEN and SYDVKM. V was pared by 5 bases and J by 4 bases, with 21 bases between. This CDR3 has 16 residues.

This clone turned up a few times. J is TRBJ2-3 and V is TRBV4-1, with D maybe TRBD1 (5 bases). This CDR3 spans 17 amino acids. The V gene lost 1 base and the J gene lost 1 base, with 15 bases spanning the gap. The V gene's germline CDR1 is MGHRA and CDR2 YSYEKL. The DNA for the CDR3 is TGCGCCAGCAGCCAAGTGATGATAAGGGGCCGCACAGATACGCAGTATTTT. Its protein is CASSQVMIRGRTDTQYF.

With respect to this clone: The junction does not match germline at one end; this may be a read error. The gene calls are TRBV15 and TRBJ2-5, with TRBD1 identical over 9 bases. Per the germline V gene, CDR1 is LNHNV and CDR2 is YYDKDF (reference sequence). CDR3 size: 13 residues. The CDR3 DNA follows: TGTGCCACCAGCAGAGAACCGGACAGGGGTCGGAACTTC. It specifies CATSREPDRGRNF.